A selection of T cell receptor beta chains follows, all from one sample in a study of blood T cell repertoires in COVID-19. The protocol was immunoSEQ multiplex PCR, while the TCRdb copy is restricted to in-frame clones and leaves out a portion. This table has 250,000 to 300,000 clones, around nine tenths appearing once. The sequenced sample consisted of PBMCs or T cells enriched from blood (not recorded which). These receptors were collected from a woman between 25 and 40 years old who had recovered from COVID-19. CDR3s leave out the opening cysteine and the closing phenylalanine or tryptophan. Size tells how often a clone was seen (once, few, many) or the class of an expanded clone, and some rows leave it out.

few,TRBV10-1,ATREGTEAF
.,TRBV6-5,ASAHLSMNTEAF
.,TRBV28,ASSLIQGVGGYT
.,TRBV7-9,ASSLGSGTGGSYEQY
.,TRBV4-3,ASSQALAGGSNEQF
.,TRBV24-1,ATSDRTRSGTDTQY
.,TRBV27,ASSFGRVNEKLF
.,TRBV5-4,ASSSDVGGEKLF
.,TRBV7-2,ASSSTGFYGYT
.,TRBV3-1/TRBV3-2,ASSQELAGANEQF
.,TRBV7-2,ASSLGASAQFYEQY